This T cell receptor beta chain was identified during a study of CD8+CD57+ T cells in acquired aplastic anemia. In the study overall: Sorted CD4+ plus CD8+ cells gave DNA averaging approximately 2.9 ug.

Comment on this clonotype: Antigen unknown. At one end, the junction sequence differs from germline, possibly due to a read error.

Notes on the study in general: Levels of CD8+ Simpson's diversity were not significantly distinct in patients versus controls. In common between the patients and the controls were nearly 30 CD8+ CDR3 sequences.

CDR1 and CDR2 from the germline V gene are SGHTA and FQGNSA. This CDR3 region has 14 residues. Genomic DNA, serving as template, underwent TCR beta VDJ and CDR3 profiling. Each CDR3 protein is one row after TCRdb ran MiXCR on the reads. Among about 420,000 distinct CDR3 sequences listed, around 68% were seen once. This TCR was sampled from a human donor in good health, serving as a control. Sample: sorted CD4+, CD8+, or CD8+CD57+ T cells (not recorded which) from PBMCs. The chain has TRBV7-2 and TRBJ1-1; tentatively, D is TRBD1 (5 bases). This CDR3 reads CASSLIPGRSDSLF. The CDR3 nucleotides are TGTGCCAGCAGCTTAATTCCAGGGAGGTCGGATTCACTCTTT.